Included here is one T cell receptor (beta chain) sequence, with context. This clonotype qualifies as medium-sized (0.01 to 0.1%). Its antigen is unknown. No base qualities exist here, and no much larger clone lies one base off it. The CDR3 has 14 amino acids, counting the end cysteine and phenylalanine. The entry retains the CDR3 DNA only, 42 bases that are in frame from base 1. CDR1 and CDR2, per the germline V gene, are SGHRS and YFSETQ. The V and J ends are trimmed by 4 bases and 0 bases, leaving 10 bases between them. This specimen belongs to a study. The run used an Illumina MiSeq. In TCRdb, the public reads were trimmed at Q25 with fastp and aligned with MiXCR, with productive beta chains retained. Each CDR3 protein appears once, grouped with its most common genes and DNA. The sample table records a few thousand distinct CDR3 sequences; under 12% of these occur just once. The ten largest make up roughly an eighth of the sample.

The TCR comes from a human donor with rheumatoid arthritis. The chain is assembled from TRBV5-1 and TRBJ1-1; confidence is insufficient to name the D gene. The sequencing input was CD4+ T cells from synovial fluid. The CDR3 reads as follows: CASSPGRMNTEAFF. The bases are TGCGCCAGCAGCCCCGGCCGCATGAACACTGAAGCTTTCTTT. Reference TRBV5-1 and TRBJ1-1 proteins supply the regions before and after the CDR3; the full variable domain is: KAGVTQTPRYLIKTRGQQVTLSCSPISGHRSVSWYQQTPGQGLQFLFEYFSETQRNKGNFPGRFSGRQFSNSRSEMNVSTLELGDSALYLCASSPGRMNTEAFFGQGTRLTVV.